Below, 18 T cell receptor beta chains from the same sample are listed, as sequenced in a study of cytomegalovirus exposure and HLA in healthy donors. 60 Vbeta and 13 Jbeta primers were used in PCR. The assay was immunoSEQ multiplex PCR, and TCRdb's table has in-frame clones only and misses some. The sample lists tens of thousands of clones, just under 80% occurring once. Sequencing was performed on PBMCs. These receptors came from a woman aged 40 to 55 in good health and CMV-seronegative.

The chain carries TRBV4-2 and TRBJ2-3; possible D gene TRBD2, 5 bases. The CDR3 is made up of 16 amino acids. Looked up from germline, CDR1 is LGHNA and CDR2 is YNFKEQ. Trimming stripped 0 bases from V and 5 bases from J, with 15 bases between. The chain's CDR3 is CASSQEPSPGVDTQYF. In nucleotides, the CDR3 is TGTGCCAGCAGCCAAGAACCTAGCCCGGGTGTAGATACGCAGTATTTT.

This sequence joins TRBV30 and TRBJ2-3; 9 nucleotides agree with TRBD2. The CDR3 sequence is 16 residues long. Germline V lookup: CDR1 GTSNPN, CDR2 SVGIG (reference sequence). Trimming cost V 4 bases and J 0 bases; bases outside gene matches: 8. The CDR3 DNA is TGTGCCTGGACTAGCGGGGTAATCTCTAGCACAGATACGCAGTATTTT. This sequence encodes CAWTSGVISSTDTQYF. The variable domain in full, with the rest retrieved from reference TRBV30 and TRBJ2-3, is SQTIHQWPATLVQPVGSPLSLECTVEGTSNPNLYWYRQAAGRGLQLLFYSVGIGQISSEVPQNLSASRPQDRQFILSSKKLLLSDSGFYLCAWTSGVISSTDTQYFGPGTRLTVL.

This clone was seen just once. The chain uses TRBV7-8 and TRBJ2-2; D not certain. Trimming took off 1 base at V and 4 bases at J, with 10 bases between the two ends. CDR1 and CDR2 (germline): SGHVS, FQNEAQ. This CDR3 spans 15 amino acids. The CDR3 nucleotides are TGTGCCAGCAGCTTAGAGTCTCAAGCCACCGGGGAGCTGTTTTTT. Its translation: CASSLESQATGELFF.

The rearrangement uses TRBV7-2 and TRBJ2-2; D not resolved. CDR1 is SGHTA, CDR2 FQGNSA, per germline. The ends were cut back, 3 bases at V and 0 bases at J, with 5 bases in the middle. The CDR3 covers 14 residues. The CDR3 loop is CASSFLSNTGELFF. CDR3 nucleotides: TGTGCCAGCAGCTTCTTATCGAACACCGGGGAGCTGTTTTTT.

The genes are TRBV27 and TRBJ2-3, with D possibly being TRBD2 (5 bases). The CDR3 is 13 residues long. The germline CDR1 and CDR2 sequences are MNHEY and SMNVEV (reference sequence). Trimming pared 2 bases from V and 4 bases from J, leaving 7 bases between. CDR3 coding DNA: TGTGCCAGCAGTTTACTGGGAGCAGATACGCAGTATTTT. Translating gives CASSLLGADTQYF.

The chain combines TRBV5-6 with TRBJ2-7, with 7 bases identical to TRBD2. This CDR3 spans 16 amino acids. The V gene end was trimmed by 0 bases and the J gene end by 4 bases; junction bases not matched to a gene: 10. Per germline, CDR1 SGHDT and CDR2 YYEEEE. As DNA, the CDR3 is TGTGCCAGCAGCTTGGAGGGACTAAAAGGATATTACGAGCAGTACTTC. It specifies CASSLEGLKGYYEQYF.

The chain uses TRBV28 and TRBJ2-7, with D possibly matching TRBD1 (5 bases). The CDR3 has 14 residues. Germline CDR1 and CDR2: MDHEN and SYDVKM. Between the trimmed V and J ends, which lost 7 bases and 2 bases, there was a span of 15 bases. This chain's CDR3 is CASTTSPTAYEQYF. For the CDR3, the DNA is TGTGCCAGCACCACATCCCCGACAGCCTACGAGCAGTACTTC.

This chain links TRBV30 with TRBJ2-7; possibly TRBD2 for D (7 bases). Germline assignment: CDR1 GTSNPN and CDR2 SVGIG (reference sequence). This CDR3 contains 14 residues. V lost 2 bases, J lost 6 bases, and 17 bases lay in between. The CDR3 here is CAWSSGGGAGEQYF. In DNA form, the CDR3 reads TGTGCCTGGAGTTCCGGAGGGGGGGCGGGCGAGCAGTACTTC.

This clone was found a few times. The chain uses TRBV20-1 and TRBJ1-2; possibly TRBD1 for D (6 bases). The germline CDR1 and CDR2 sequences are DFQATT and SNEGSKA (reference sequence). The ends were cut back, 1 base at V and 6 bases at J, with 6 bases in the middle. The CDR3 is 11 residues long. CDR3: CSARGTDGYTF. In nucleotides, the CDR3 is TGCAGTGCTAGAGGGACAGATGGCTACACCTTC.

This chain connects TRBV19 to TRBJ1-1; 9 bases match TRBD1. CDR1 is LNHDA and CDR2 is SQIVND in the germline V gene (reference sequence). J gave up 0 bases and V 5 bases, and 16 bases lay outside the gene matches. The CDR3 has 19 residues. The CDR3 sequence is CASSLSLVQGATLNTEAFF. The CDR3 DNA follows: TGTGCCAGTAGTCTGAGCCTCGTACAGGGGGCGACTTTGAACACTGAAGCTTTCTTT.

CDR3 region: CASSLRVNTEAFF. For the CDR3, the DNA is TGTGCCAGCAGTTTACGAGTGAACACTGAAGCTTTCTTT. The V call is TRBV28, the J call TRBJ1-1, with D unresolved. The germline V gene has CDR1 MDHEN and CDR2 SYDVKM. This CDR3 is built from 13 residues. V was shortened by 2 bases and J by 0 bases, with 4 bases between the two germline ends.

The CDR3 DNA reads TGTGCCAGCAGCTACCTCTCCAGGGGTTCCGAGCAGTACTTC. Encoded protein: CASSYLSRGSEQYF. This chain uses TRBV11-1 with TRBJ2-7, with a weak D call TRBD1 (6 bases). Germline values: CDR1 SGHAT, CDR2 FQDESV (reference sequence). The CDR3 extends over 14 amino acids. V lost 4 bases and J 6 bases, leaving 16 bases between the germline ends.

V usage is TRBV19 and J usage is TRBJ1-5; 8 positions match TRBD1. Germline V gene lookup returns CDR1 LNHDA and CDR2 SQIVND (reference sequence). The CDR3 sequence is 18 residues long. V dropped 6 bases and J dropped 0; count of bases not matched to a gene: 13. CDR3 sequence reads: CASRDRVLTPYSNQPQHF. CDR3 nucleotides: TGTGCCAGTAGGGACAGGGTACTTACCCCATATAGCAATCAGCCCCAGCATTTT.

The V and J genes are TRBV9 and TRBJ1-2; TRBD1 aligns across 10 bases. This CDR3 is built from 16 residues. In germline, CDR1 is SGDLS, CDR2 YYNGEE. With 2 bases clipped from V and 1 base from J, the junction kept 5 bases outside the gene matches. The CDR3 DNA reads as TGTGCCAGCAGCGTCGGGACAGGGGCGATTAACTATGGCTACACCTTC. It translates to CASSVGTGAINYGYTF.

The chain couples TRBV5-1 to TRBJ2-1, with TRBD1 matching over 8 bases. This CDR3 is 15 amino acids long. Germline CDR1 reads SGHRS; CDR2 reads YFSETQ. The trim removed 4 bases at V and 7 bases at J, leaving 10 bases unmatched. The CDR3: CASSRNPGQENEQFF. CDR3 DNA: TGCGCCAGCAGCAGAAATCCGGGACAGGAAAATGAGCAGTTCTTC.

This clone was observed a few times. V gene TRBV13 combines with J gene TRBJ2-7; the match to TRBD2 covers 8 bases. This CDR3 is 15 amino acids long. Germline assignment: CDR1 PRHDT and CDR2 FYEKMQ (reference sequence). The J segment lost 6 bases and the V segment lost 2 bases, leaving 9 bases of the junction unmatched. The CDR3 reads CASSLSGLAGREQYF. DNA of the CDR3: TGTGCCAGCAGCTTAAGTGGACTAGCCGGTCGCGAGCAGTACTTC.

The V gene is TRBV7-6, the J gene TRBJ2-7; D might be TRBD1 (5 bases). The V gene's germline CDR1 is SGHVS and CDR2 FNYEAQ. CDR3 length: 14 amino acids. Trimming pared 3 bases from V and 4 bases from J, leaving 13 bases between. DNA for the CDR3: TGTGCCAGCAGCTTCGGACAATTTGCTTACGAGCAGTACTTC. It encodes CASSFGQFAYEQYF.

The V and J genes are TRBV19 and TRBJ1-1, with 8 bases matching TRBD1. CDR1 and CDR2 from the germline V gene are LNHDA and SQIVND (reference sequence). The junction had 1 base not matched to a gene; V was cut back by 0 bases and J by 1 base. CDR3 size: 15 residues. CDR3 sequence reads: CASSIDGQGNTEAFF. The CDR3 DNA follows: TGTGCCAGTAGTATAGACGGACAGGGGAACACTGAAGCTTTCTTT.